Below are 24 T cell receptor beta chains sequenced from a single sample in a study of blood T cells in healthy people across ages. It was with a sample-barcoded 5' primer and a J-beta primer mix that a second PCR of roughly 6 to 11 cycles was run. Each CDR3 protein gets one entry after TCRdb re-called the 5' RACE reads with MiXCR. The sample consists of over 1,200,000 distinct CDR3 sequences, roughly 60% of them appearing once. The sequenced sample consisted of blood. These receptors all stem from a man aged 18 to 29 in good health.

This clonotype was recorded only once. The chain has TRBV5-1 and TRBJ2-7; 11 bases map to TRBD2. The trim removed 0 bases at V and 0 bases at J, leaving 11 bases unmatched. The CDR3 is 19 amino acids. The germline V gene encodes CDR1 SGHRS and CDR2 YFSETQ. In nucleotides, the CDR3 is TGCGCCAGCAGCTTGGGTACTAGCGGGAGACTCTTAAGCTCCTACGAGCAGTACTTC. Its translation: CASSLGTSGRLLSSYEQYF.

The chain has TRBV25-1 and TRBJ1-4, with D unresolved. The CDR3 totals 14 residues. Germline values: CDR1 MGHDK, CDR2 SYGVNS. V lost 4 bases, J lost 6 bases, and 12 bases lay in between. CDR3 sequence reads: CASSGQLYYEKLFF. The CDR3 coding sequence is TGTGCCAGCAGTGGGCAGCTTTATTATGAAAAACTGTTTTTT.

The chain has TRBV20-1 and TRBJ2-1, with 10 bases that match TRBD2. Germline V CDR1 and CDR2: DFQATT, SNEGSKA (reference sequence). There are 16 residues in the CDR3. Trimming removed 3 bases from V and 0 bases from J; junction bases left unmatched: 5. CDR3: CSASRLAGDSYNEQFF. DNA of the CDR3: TGCAGTGCTAGTCGTCTAGCGGGAGACTCCTACAATGAGCAGTTCTTC.

The chain couples TRBV12-3 or TRBV12-4 to TRBJ1-2; TRBD1 aligns across 8 bases. The CDR3 is 15 amino acids. The V and J ends lost 6 bases and 13 bases, in that order; junction bases with no gene match: 19. DNA for the CDR3: TGTGCCAGCAGCCCAACCGGACAGGGTAACTATCGCTGCACCTTC. Translating it yields CASSPTGQGNYRCTF.

This chain joins TRBV30 and TRBJ2-1; no firm D call. Deletions cut 3 bases from V and 8 bases from J, with 20 bases between. This CDR3 comprises 15 residues. The germline V gene has CDR1 GTSNPN and CDR2 SVGIG (reference sequence). CDR3 sequence reads: CAWSDRRSARDEQFF. CDR3 nucleotides: TGTGCCTGGAGCGATAGAAGATCCGCCCGGGATGAGCAGTTCTTC. Full variable domain (rest looked up from reference TRBV30 and TRBJ2-1): SQTIHQWPATLVQPVGSPLSLECTVEGTSNPNLYWYRQAAGRGLQLLFYSVGIGQISSEVPQNLSASRPQDRQFILSSKKLLLSDSGFYLCAWSDRRSARDEQFFGPGTRLTVL.

This clonotype was detected only once. V and J are TRBV5-6 and TRBJ2-7, with D possibly being TRBD1 (5 bases). The ends were cut back, 0 bases at V and 4 bases at J, with 11 bases in the middle. The germline V gene encodes CDR1 SGHDT and CDR2 YYEEEE. This CDR3 spans 14 amino acids. CDR3 DNA sequence: TGTGCCAGCAGCTTGGCGGAACAGGAATACGAGCAGTACTTC. Encoded protein: CASSLAEQEYEQYF. Full variable domain (remainder filled in from reference TRBV5-6 and TRBJ2-7): DAGVTQSPTHLIKTRGQQVTLRCSPKSGHDTVSWYQQALGQGPQFIFQYYEEEERQRGNFPDRFSGHQFPNYSSELNVNALLLGDSALYLCASSLAEQEYEQYFGPGTRLTVT.

This clonotype was counted between two and nine times. This chain connects TRBV27 to TRBJ1-5, with D possibly being TRBD1 (6 bases). CDR1 is MNHEY and CDR2 is SMNVEV in the germline V gene (reference sequence). The length of the CDR3 is 15 residues. With 2 bases removed from V and 5 bases from J, the gap between germline ends came to 13 bases. The CDR3 region has the DNA TGTGCCAGCAGTTTAGGGGGCCCGGGTGATCAGCCCCAGCATTTT. Its translation is CASSLGGPGDQPQHF.

The V call is TRBV4-1, the J call TRBJ2-4, with TRBD1 matching 9 bases. Judging by the DNA end, TRBJ2-7 fits better; the J call may be wrong. CDR3 length equals 16 residues. CDR1 and CDR2 from the germline V gene are MGHRA and YSYEKL. In DNA, the CDR3 is TGCGCCAGCAGCCAAACACCGGGACAGGGAACCTACGAGCAGTACTTC. This encodes CASSQTPGQGTYEQYF.

The CDR3 sequence: CASSLATYPGGEQFF. CDR3 bases: TGTGCCAGCAGTTTAGCTACATACCCGGGGGGTGAGCAGTTCTTC. The chain uses TRBV12-3 or TRBV12-4 and TRBJ2-1; 7 bases align to TRBD2. The V gene end was trimmed by 0 bases and the J gene end by 9 bases; junction bases not matched to a gene: 8. The CDR3 totals 15 residues.

The CDR3 spells CASSWGMGGNTEAFF. The CDR3 region has the DNA TGTGCCAGCAGTTGGGGGATGGGCGGGAACACTGAAGCTTTCTTT. V is TRBV25-1 and J is TRBJ1-1; weak D call: TRBD1 (5 bases). In germline, CDR1 is MGHDK, CDR2 SYGVNS. The CDR3 consists of 15 residues. Trimming pared 5 bases from V and 1 base from J, leaving 14 bases between.

The chain has TRBV29-1 and TRBJ2-5, with a tentative D call TRBD2 (6 bases). The CDR3 spans 12 residues. Per germline, CDR1 SQVTM and CDR2 ANQGSEA. Trimming pared 5 bases from V and 11 bases from J, leaving 18 bases between. CDR3 sequence reads: CSVRDSYNEQYF. CDR3 sequence (DNA): TGCAGCGTTCGGGACTCTTACAATGAGCAGTACTTC.

The chain's CDR3 is CATSRLGRDEQFF. The CDR3, as DNA: TGTGCCACCAGCAGACTGGGTAGAGATGAGCAGTTCTTC. The V call is TRBV15, the J call TRBJ2-1; D not resolved. V lost 2 bases and J lost 8, with 10 bases in between. Germline V lookup: CDR1 LNHNV, CDR2 YYDKDF (reference sequence). The CDR3 length is 13 residues.

The CDR3 DNA sequence: TGCAGTGCTCCCTCCGGACTAGCGGGGATCCTAGATACGCAGTATTTT. This codes for CSAPSGLAGILDTQYF. The chain uses TRBV20-1 and TRBJ2-3; 12 positions match TRBD2. The J segment lost 5 bases and the V segment lost 5 bases, leaving 11 bases of the junction unmatched. This CDR3 contains 16 residues. Germline lookup yields CDR1 DFQATT and CDR2 SNEGSKA (reference sequence).

CDR3 bases: TGCAGTGCTAGCTGGGGGACAGGGTTGTCCGAGCAGTACTTC. Translating it yields CSASWGTGLSEQYF. V usage is TRBV20-1 and J usage is TRBJ2-5; 9 bases match TRBD1. The J call is uncertain, as TRBJ2-7 better fits the DNA end. The germline gives CDR1 DFQATT, CDR2 SNEGSKA (reference sequence). The CDR3 is 14 amino acids.

The chain is built from TRBV20-1 and TRBJ2-1; 10 nucleotides agree with TRBD2. Trimming removed 3 bases from V and 9 bases from J; junction bases left unmatched: 11. This CDR3 has 15 amino acids. Germline V lookup: CDR1 DFQATT, CDR2 SNEGSKA (reference sequence). In nucleotides, the CDR3 is TGCAGTGCTAGGGGGGGAGCGGGAGGGCAGAGTGAGCAGTTCTTC. This codes for CSARGGAGGQSEQFF.

This chain links TRBV15 with TRBJ2-5; possibly TRBD1 or TRBD2 for D (6 bases each). V lost 5 bases to trimming and J lost 3 bases, with 10 bases between them. Germline assignment: CDR1 LNHNV and CDR2 YYDKDF (reference sequence). CDR3 length equals 13 residues. CDR3 in amino acids: CATSVGGEETQYF. Here the CDR3 DNA reads TGTGCCACCAGCGTGGGGGGCGAAGAGACCCAGTACTTC.

V usage is TRBV7-9 and J usage is TRBJ1-2; unclear D gene. This CDR3 contains 15 residues. Trimming removed 5 bases at V and 6 bases at J, with 19 bases between. Germline V gene lookup returns CDR1 SEHNR and CDR2 FQNEAQ (reference sequence). The CDR3: CASSPPLEGWDGYTF. In nucleotides, the CDR3 is TGTGCCAGCAGCCCCCCGCTCGAGGGTTGGGATGGCTACACCTTC.

The chain employs TRBV20-1 and TRBJ2-4; D not resolved. The J call may be faulty, since TRBJ2-7 better matches the DNA end. This CDR3 contains 15 residues. Germline loops: CDR1 DFQATT, CDR2 SNEGSKA (reference sequence). In DNA, the CDR3 is TGCAGTGCTAGACCTGCGCAGGAAAGTAGGTACGAGCAGTACTTC. This encodes CSARPAQESRYEQYF.

The chain couples TRBV2 to TRBJ2-1; 7 bases align to TRBD2. The CDR3 consists of 14 residues. Trimming took 10 bases from V and 6 from J; bases not matched to a gene: 12. From germline, CDR1 is SNHLY and CDR2 FYNNEI. The CDR3 is CAKGGEGPSNEQFF. For the CDR3, the DNA is TGTGCCAAAGGTGGGGAGGGACCTTCCAATGAGCAGTTCTTC.

This clonotype was picked up many times. The V and J genes are TRBV7-2 and TRBJ2-7; D is unclear. This CDR3 is 11 amino acids long. V was pared by 2 bases and J by 6 bases, with 5 bases between. CDR1 is SGHTA and CDR2 is FQGNSA in the germline V gene. CDR3 residues: CASSLLSEQYF. DNA for the CDR3: TGTGCCAGCAGCTTATTGTCCGAGCAGTACTTC.

The genes are TRBV20-1 and TRBJ2-7; TRBD2 agrees at 7 bases. This CDR3 contains 14 residues. Unmatched junction bases numbered 7, after V lost 2 bases and J lost 3 bases. Germline loops: CDR1 DFQATT, CDR2 SNEGSKA (reference sequence). The CDR3 is CSARPLASGYEQYF. The CDR3 DNA is TGCAGTGCTAGACCCCTGGCTAGCGGCTACGAGCAGTACTTC.

The chain is built from TRBV20-1 and TRBJ2-1; weak D call: TRBD2 (6 bases). Between the trimmed V and J ends, which lost 4 bases and 4 bases, there was a span of 11 bases. The CDR3 extends over 13 amino acids. CDR1 DFQATT and CDR2 SNEGSKA come from the germline V gene (reference sequence). In DNA, the CDR3 is TGCAGTGCTACCGGGACTCCATACAATGAGCAGTTCTTC. This encodes CSATGTPYNEQFF.

This rearrangement joins TRBV24-1 to TRBJ2-6, with 8 positions matching TRBD1. Germline V gene data show CDR1 as KGHDR and CDR2 as SFDVKD. The junction had 8 bases not matched to a gene; V was cut back by 2 bases and J by 0 bases. The CDR3 has 19 residues. The CDR3: CATSDYRGTGYSGANVLTF. CDR3 sequence (DNA): TGTGCCACCAGTGATTACCGAGGGACAGGCTACTCTGGGGCCAACGTCCTGACTTTC.

This chain uses TRBV20-1 with TRBJ2-3; D uncertain. V shed 8 bases and J shed 1 base, with 13 bases lying between them. The CDR3 sequence is 13 residues long. CDR1 and CDR2 (germline): DFQATT, SNEGSKA (reference sequence). In DNA form, the CDR3 reads TGCAGTTCCCGCGCCACTGGCACAGATACGCAGTATTTT. This sequence encodes CSSRATGTDTQYF.